The 9 T cell receptor beta chains listed next were all sequenced from one sample in a study of cytomegalovirus exposure and HLA in healthy donors. Use of 60 Vbeta and 13 Jbeta primers characterized the PCR. Using immunoSEQ multiplex PCR, the repertoire was profiled, and TCRdb retains in-frame clones only, with some absent. Its table lists 95,000 to 150,000 clones. The specimen was PBMCs. The receptors stem from a man younger than 30 in good health and CMV-seronegative.

The J gene is TRBJ2-3, the V gene TRBV15, with 11 bases identical to TRBD2. Germline CDR1 and CDR2: LNHNV and YYDKDF (reference sequence). The trim removed 3 bases at V and 8 bases at J, leaving 10 bases unmatched. The CDR3 loop spans 16 amino acids. The CDR3 reads CATSSLGLAEGGTQYF. The CDR3 bases are TGTGCCACCAGCAGCCTGGGACTAGCGGAGGGGGGTACGCAGTATTTT.

This chain uses TRBV2 with TRBJ2-7; the match to TRBD1 covers 8 bases. V shed 4 bases, J shed 6 bases, and the junction held 5 bases outside the gene matches. Germline V gene sequence: CDR1 SNHLY, CDR2 FYNNEI. The CDR3 totals 13 residues. For the CDR3, the DNA is TGTGCCAGCAGTGGACAGGGGTTGATCGAGCAGTACTTC. Encoded protein: CASSGQGLIEQYF.

The rearrangement joins TRBV25-1 to TRBJ2-7; 8 positions match TRBD1. The CDR3 is 17 amino acids. The germline V gene encodes CDR1 MGHDK and CDR2 SYGVNS. V gave up 3 bases and J gave up 1 base; unmatched junction bases: 11. CDR3 bases: TGTGCCAGCAGTGAGAGGACAGGGACCGTGAGGTCCTACGAGCAGTACTTC. Its protein product is CASSERTGTVRSYEQYF.

V is TRBV5-8 and J is TRBJ1-5; 7 nucleotides line up with TRBD1. Germline V lookup: CDR1 SGHTS, CDR2 YDEGEE. Trimming at V came to 4 bases and at J to 6 bases, leaving 7 bases not matched to a gene. CDR3 size: 14 residues. DNA for the CDR3: TGTGCCAGCAGCGAGACAGGGACCCTTCAGCCCCAGCATTTT. Its translation is CASSETGTLQPQHF.

This chain links TRBV5-1 with TRBJ2-1; TRBD2 matches 14 bases. J lost 7 bases, V lost 3 bases, and 15 bases had no gene match. Looked up from germline, CDR1 is SGHRS and CDR2 is YFSETQ. There are 19 residues in the CDR3. The CDR3 spells CASSYNPTSGRAGGNEQFF. DNA of the CDR3: TGCGCCAGCAGCTATAACCCGACTAGCGGGAGGGCAGGGGGGAATGAGCAGTTCTTC.

V and J are TRBV6-6 and TRBJ1-4; D possibly corresponds to TRBD1 (6 bases). The V gene's germline CDR1 is MNHNY and CDR2 SVGAGI (reference sequence). The ends were cut back, 7 bases at V and 2 bases at J, with 17 bases in the middle. The CDR3 extends over 16 amino acids. CDR3 sequence: CASTLLGAQTNEKLFF. CDR3 bases: TGTGCCAGCACTCTCCTGGGGGCGCAGACTAATGAAAAACTGTTTTTT.

J is TRBJ1-4 and V is TRBV4-1, with a weak D call TRBD1 (5 bases). The V end lost 4 bases, the J end lost 0 bases, and 12 bases lay between the germline ends. Germline loops: CDR1 MGHRA, CDR2 YSYEKL. The CDR3 contains 16 residues. The CDR3 protein is CASSPRTGATNEKLFF. For the CDR3, the DNA is TGCGCCAGCAGCCCCCGGACGGGGGCAACTAATGAAAAACTGTTTTTT.

V and J are TRBV5-1 and TRBJ2-5; 10 bases map to TRBD2. J gave up 5 bases and V 0 bases, and 13 bases lay outside the gene matches. The CDR3 runs 18 residues. CDR1 and CDR2 (germline): SGHRS, YFSETQ. DNA for the CDR3: TGCGCCAGCAGCTTGGAACGGGATAGCGGGGGGAAATTTGAGACCCAGTACTTC. Translating gives CASSLERDSGGKFETQYF.

The chain has TRBV18 and TRBJ1-2; no clear D. The CDR3 extends over 14 amino acids. Germline lookup yields CDR1 KGHSH and CDR2 LQKENI. Trimming shortened V by 4 bases and J by 4 bases, and 13 bases separated the two germline ends. The CDR3 spells CASSLYEDFYGYTF. CDR3 nucleotide sequence: TGTGCCAGCTCACTATACGAGGACTTCTATGGCTACACCTTC.